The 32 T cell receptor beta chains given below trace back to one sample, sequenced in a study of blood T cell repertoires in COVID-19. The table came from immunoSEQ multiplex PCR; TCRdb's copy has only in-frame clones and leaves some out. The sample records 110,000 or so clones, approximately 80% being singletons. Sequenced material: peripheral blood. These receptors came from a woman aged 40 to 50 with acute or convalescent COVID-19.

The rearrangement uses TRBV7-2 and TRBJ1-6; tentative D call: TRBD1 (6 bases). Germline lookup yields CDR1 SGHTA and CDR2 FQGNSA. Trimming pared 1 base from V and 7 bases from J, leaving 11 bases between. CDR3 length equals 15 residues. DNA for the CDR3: TGTGCCAGCAGCTTAGGACCAGGGGAGAATTCACCCCTCCACTTT. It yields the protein CASSLGPGENSPLHF.

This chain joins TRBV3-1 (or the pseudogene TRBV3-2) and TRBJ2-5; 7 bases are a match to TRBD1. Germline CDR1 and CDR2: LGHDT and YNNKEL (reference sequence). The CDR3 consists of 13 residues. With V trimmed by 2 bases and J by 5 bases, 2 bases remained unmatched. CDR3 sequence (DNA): TGTGCCAGCAGCCAAAGGGGGCGGGAGACCCAGTACTTC. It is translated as CASSQRGRETQYF.

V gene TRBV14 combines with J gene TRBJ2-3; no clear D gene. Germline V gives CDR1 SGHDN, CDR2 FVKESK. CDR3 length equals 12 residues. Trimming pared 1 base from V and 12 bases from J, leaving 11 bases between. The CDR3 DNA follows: TGTGCCAGCAGCCAAGGTATATCCTTTCAGTATTTT. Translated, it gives CASSQGISFQYF. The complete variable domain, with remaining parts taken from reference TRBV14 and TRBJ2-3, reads EAGVTQFPSHSVIEKGQTVTLRCDPISGHDNLYWYRRVMGKEIKFLLHFVKESKQDESGMPNNRFLAERTGGTYSTLKVQPAELEDSGVYFCASSQGISFQYFGPGTRLTVL.

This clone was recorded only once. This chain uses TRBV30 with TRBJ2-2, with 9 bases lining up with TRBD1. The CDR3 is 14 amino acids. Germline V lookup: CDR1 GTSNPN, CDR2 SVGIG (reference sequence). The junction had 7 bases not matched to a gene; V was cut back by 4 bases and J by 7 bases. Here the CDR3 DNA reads TGTGCCTGGATTCGGGACAGGGTTGACGGGGAGCTGTTTTTT. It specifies CAWIRDRVDGELFF.

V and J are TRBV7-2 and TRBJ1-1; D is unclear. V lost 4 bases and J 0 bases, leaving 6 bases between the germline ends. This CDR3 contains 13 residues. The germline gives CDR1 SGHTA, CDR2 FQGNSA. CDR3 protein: CASSSSLNTEAFF. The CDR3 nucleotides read TGTGCCAGCAGCTCCTCCCTGAACACTGAAGCTTTCTTT.

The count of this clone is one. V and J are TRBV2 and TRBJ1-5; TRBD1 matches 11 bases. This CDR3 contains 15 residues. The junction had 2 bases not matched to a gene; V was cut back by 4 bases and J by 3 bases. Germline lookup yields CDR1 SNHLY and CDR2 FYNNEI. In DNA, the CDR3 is TGTGCCAGCAGTGCGGGACAGGGGGACAATCAGCCCCAGCATTTT. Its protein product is CASSAGQGDNQPQHF.

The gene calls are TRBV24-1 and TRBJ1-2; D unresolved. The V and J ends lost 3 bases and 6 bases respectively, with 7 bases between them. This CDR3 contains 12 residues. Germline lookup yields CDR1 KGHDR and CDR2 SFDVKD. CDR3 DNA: TGTGCCACCAGTGATCGGGGAAATGGCTACACCTTC. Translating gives CATSDRGNGYTF.

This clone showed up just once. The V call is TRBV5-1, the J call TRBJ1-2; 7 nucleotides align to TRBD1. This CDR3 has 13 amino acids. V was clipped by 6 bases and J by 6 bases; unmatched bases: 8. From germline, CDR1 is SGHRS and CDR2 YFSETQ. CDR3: CASKDPGGNGYTF. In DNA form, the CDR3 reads TGCGCCAGCAAGGACCCAGGGGGAAATGGCTACACCTTC.

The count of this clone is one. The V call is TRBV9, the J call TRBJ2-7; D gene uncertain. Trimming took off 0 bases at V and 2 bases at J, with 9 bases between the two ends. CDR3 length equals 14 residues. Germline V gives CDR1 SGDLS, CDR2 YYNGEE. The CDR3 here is CASSVGIEPYEQYF. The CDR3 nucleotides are TGTGCCAGCAGCGTAGGTATAGAACCCTACGAGCAGTACTTC.

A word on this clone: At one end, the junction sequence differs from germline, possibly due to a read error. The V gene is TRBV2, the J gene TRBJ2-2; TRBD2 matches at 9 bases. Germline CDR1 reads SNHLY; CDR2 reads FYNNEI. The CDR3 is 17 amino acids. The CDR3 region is CASREGLAGPVSGELFF. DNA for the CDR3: TGTGCCAGCAGGGAAGGGCTAGCGGGGCCCGTATCCGGGGAGCTGTTTTTT. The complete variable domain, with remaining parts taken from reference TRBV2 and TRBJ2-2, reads EPEVTQTPSHQVTQMGQEVILRCVPISNHLYFYWYRQILGQKVEFLVSFYNNEISEKSEIFDDQFSVERPDGSNFTLKIRSTKLEDSAMYFCASREGLAGPVSGELFFGEGSRLTVL.

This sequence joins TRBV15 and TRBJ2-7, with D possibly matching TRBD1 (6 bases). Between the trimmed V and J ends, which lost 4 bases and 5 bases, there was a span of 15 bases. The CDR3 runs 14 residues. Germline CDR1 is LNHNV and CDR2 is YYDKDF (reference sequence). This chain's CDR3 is CATSTGDKGDEQYF. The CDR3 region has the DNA TGTGCCACCAGCACAGGGGATAAGGGGGACGAGCAGTACTTC.

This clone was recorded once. The CDR3 protein is CASNQGDTQYF. CDR3 in DNA: TGTGCCAGCAACCAGGGGGATACGCAGTATTTT. The chain employs TRBV18 and TRBJ2-3, with D maybe TRBD1 (6 bases). This CDR3 is 11 amino acids long. Germline CDR1 is KGHSH and CDR2 is LQKENI. Trimming cost V 8 bases and J 6 bases, with 9 bases left between them.

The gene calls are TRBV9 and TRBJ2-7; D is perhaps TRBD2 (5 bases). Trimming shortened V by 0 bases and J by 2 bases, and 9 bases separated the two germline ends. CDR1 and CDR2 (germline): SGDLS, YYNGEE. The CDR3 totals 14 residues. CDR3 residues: CASSVDAGTYEQYF. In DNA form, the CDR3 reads TGTGCCAGCAGCGTAGATGCGGGCACCTACGAGCAGTACTTC.

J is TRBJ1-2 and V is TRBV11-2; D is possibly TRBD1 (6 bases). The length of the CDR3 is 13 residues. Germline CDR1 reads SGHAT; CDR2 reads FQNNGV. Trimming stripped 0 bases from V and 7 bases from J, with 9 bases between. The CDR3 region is CASSLDRGSGYTF. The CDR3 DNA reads TGTGCCAGCAGCTTAGACAGGGGAAGTGGCTACACCTTC.

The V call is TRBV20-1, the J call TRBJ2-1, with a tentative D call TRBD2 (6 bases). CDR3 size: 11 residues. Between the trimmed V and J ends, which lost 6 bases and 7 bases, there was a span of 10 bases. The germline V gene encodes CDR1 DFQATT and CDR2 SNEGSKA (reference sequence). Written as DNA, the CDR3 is TGCAGTGCCCCCCGGGGGAATGAGCAGTTCTTC. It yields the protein CSAPRGNEQFF.

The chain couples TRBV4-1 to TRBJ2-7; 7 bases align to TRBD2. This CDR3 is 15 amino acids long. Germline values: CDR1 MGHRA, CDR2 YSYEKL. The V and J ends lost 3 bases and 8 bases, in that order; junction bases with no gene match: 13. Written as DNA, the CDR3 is TGCGCCAGCAGCCAGGGTCGGCTAGCGGATACGAAGCAGTACTTC. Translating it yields CASSQGRLADTKQYF.

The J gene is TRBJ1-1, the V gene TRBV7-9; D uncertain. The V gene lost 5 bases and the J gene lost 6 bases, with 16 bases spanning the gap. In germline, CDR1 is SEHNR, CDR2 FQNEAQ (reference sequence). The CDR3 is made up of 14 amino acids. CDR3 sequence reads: CASSEREPRAEAFF. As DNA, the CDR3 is TGTGCCAGCAGCGAACGGGAGCCCAGAGCTGAAGCTTTCTTT. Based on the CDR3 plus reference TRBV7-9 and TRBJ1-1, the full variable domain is DTGVSQNPRHKITKRGQNVTFRCDPISEHNRLYWYRQTLGQGPEFLTYFQNEAQLEKSRLLSDRFSAERPKGSFSTLEIQRTEQGDSAMYLCASSEREPRAEAFFGQGTRLTVV.

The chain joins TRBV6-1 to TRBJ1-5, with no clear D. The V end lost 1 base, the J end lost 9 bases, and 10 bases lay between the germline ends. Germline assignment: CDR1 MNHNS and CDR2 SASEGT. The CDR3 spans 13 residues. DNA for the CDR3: TGTGCCAGCAGTGAAGGGCGGGCCTGGCCCCAGCATTTT. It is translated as CASSEGRAWPQHF.

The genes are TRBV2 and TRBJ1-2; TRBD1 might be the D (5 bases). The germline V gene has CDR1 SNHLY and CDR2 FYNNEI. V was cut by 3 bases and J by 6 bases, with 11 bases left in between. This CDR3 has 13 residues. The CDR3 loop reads CASSDAGYNGYTF. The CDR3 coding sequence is TGTGCCAGCAGTGATGCAGGGTACAATGGCTACACCTTC.

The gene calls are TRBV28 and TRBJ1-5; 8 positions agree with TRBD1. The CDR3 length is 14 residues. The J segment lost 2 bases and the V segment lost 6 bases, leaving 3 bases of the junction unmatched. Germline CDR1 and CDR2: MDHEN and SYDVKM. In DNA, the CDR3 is TGTGCCAGCAGGCAACAGGGGGGCAATCAGCCCCAGCATTTT. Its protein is CASRQQGGNQPQHF.

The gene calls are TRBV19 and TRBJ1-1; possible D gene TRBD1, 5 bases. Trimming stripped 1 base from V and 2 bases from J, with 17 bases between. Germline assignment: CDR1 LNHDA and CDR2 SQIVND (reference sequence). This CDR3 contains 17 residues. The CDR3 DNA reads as TGTGCCAGTAGTATAGGTCCGGGGGGACCTAAAAACACTGAAGCTTTCTTT. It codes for CASSIGPGGPKNTEAFF.

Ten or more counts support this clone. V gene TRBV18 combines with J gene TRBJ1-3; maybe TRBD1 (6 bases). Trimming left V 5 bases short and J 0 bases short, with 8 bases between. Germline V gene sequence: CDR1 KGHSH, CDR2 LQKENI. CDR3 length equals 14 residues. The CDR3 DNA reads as TGTGCCAGCTCAAGGGACAACTCTGGAAACACCATATATTTT. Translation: CASSRDNSGNTIYF. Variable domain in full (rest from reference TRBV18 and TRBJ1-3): NAGVMQNPRHLVRRRGQEARLRCSPMKGHSHVYWYRQLPEEGLKFMVYLQKENIIDESGMPKERFSAEFPKEGPSILRIQQVVRGDSAAYFCASSRDNSGNTIYFGEGSWLTVV.

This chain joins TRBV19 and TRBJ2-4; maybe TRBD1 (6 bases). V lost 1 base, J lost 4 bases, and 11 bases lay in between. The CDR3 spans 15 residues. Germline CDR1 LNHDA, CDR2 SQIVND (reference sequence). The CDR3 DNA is TGTGCCAGTAGTATAGGATGGGACACTAAAAACATTCAGTACTTC. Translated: CASSIGWDTKNIQYF. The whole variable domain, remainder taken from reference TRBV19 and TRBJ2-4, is DGGITQSPKYLFRKEGQNVTLSCEQNLNHDAMYWYRQDPGQGLRLIYYSQIVNDFQKGDIAEGYSVSREKKESFPLTVTSAQKNPTAFYLCASSIGWDTKNIQYFGAGTRLSVL.

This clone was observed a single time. The CDR3 loop reads CASSRSVPPNYGYTF. CDR3 nucleotide sequence: TGTGCCAGCAGTAGGAGCGTCCCTCCTAACTATGGCTACACCTTC. This sequence joins TRBV27 and TRBJ1-2; no firm D call. In germline, CDR1 is MNHEY, CDR2 SMNVEV (reference sequence). The CDR3 contains 15 residues. V was clipped by 5 bases and J by 0 bases, with 13 bases between them.

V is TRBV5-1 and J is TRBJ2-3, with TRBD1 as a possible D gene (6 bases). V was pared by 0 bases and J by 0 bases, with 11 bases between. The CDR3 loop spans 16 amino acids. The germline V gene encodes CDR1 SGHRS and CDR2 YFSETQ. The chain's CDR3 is CASSLVGQTSTDTQYF. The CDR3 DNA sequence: TGCGCCAGCAGCTTGGTCGGACAGACTAGCACAGATACGCAGTATTTT.

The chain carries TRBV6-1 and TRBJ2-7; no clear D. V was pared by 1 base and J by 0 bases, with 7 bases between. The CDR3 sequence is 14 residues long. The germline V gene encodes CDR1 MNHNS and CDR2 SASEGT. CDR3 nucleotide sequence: TGTGCCAGCAGTGAAGAACTTTACTCCTACGAGCAGTACTTC. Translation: CASSEELYSYEQYF.

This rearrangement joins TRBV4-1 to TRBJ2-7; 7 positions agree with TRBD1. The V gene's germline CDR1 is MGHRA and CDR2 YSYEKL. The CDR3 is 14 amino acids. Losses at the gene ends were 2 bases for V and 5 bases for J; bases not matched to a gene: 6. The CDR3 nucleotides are TGCGCCAGCAGCCAATCGACAGGGCGCAACGAGCAGTACTTC. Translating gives CASSQSTGRNEQYF.

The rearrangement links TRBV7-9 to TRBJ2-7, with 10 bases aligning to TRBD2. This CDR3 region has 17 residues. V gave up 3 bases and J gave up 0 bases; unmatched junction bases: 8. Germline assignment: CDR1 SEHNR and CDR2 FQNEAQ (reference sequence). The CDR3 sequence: CASSFVSGGPASYEQYF. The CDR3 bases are TGTGCCAGCAGCTTCGTTAGCGGGGGGCCAGCCTCCTACGAGCAGTACTTC.

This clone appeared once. The CDR3 loop reads CASSYARGGTDTQYF. CDR3 nucleotide sequence: TGTGCCAGCAGTTACGCCAGGGGAGGCACAGATACGCAGTATTTT. This chain uses TRBV6-2 or TRBV6-3 with TRBJ2-3, with D possibly being TRBD1 (6 bases). V was trimmed by 2 bases and J by 1 base, leaving 10 bases between them. Germline V gene sequence: CDR1 MNHEY, CDR2 SVGEGT. The CDR3 contains 15 residues.

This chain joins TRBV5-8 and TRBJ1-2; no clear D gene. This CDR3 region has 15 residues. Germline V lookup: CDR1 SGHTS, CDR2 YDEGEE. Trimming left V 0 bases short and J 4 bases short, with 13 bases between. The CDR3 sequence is CASSLDLTAVYGYTF. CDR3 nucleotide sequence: TGTGCCAGCAGCTTGGATTTGACCGCGGTCTATGGCTACACCTTC.

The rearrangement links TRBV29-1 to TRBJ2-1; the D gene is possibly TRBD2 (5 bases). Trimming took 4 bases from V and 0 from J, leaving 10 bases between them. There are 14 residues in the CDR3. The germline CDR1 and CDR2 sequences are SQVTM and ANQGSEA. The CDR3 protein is CSVVTRDSYNEQFF. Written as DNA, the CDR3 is TGCAGCGTTGTAACGAGGGACTCCTACAATGAGCAGTTCTTC.

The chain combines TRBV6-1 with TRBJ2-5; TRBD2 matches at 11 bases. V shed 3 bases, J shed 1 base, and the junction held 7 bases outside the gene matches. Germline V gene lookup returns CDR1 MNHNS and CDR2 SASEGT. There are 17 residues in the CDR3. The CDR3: CASSESSGGASQETQYF. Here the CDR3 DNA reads TGTGCCAGCAGTGAGAGTAGCGGGGGGGCTTCCCAAGAGACCCAGTACTTC.